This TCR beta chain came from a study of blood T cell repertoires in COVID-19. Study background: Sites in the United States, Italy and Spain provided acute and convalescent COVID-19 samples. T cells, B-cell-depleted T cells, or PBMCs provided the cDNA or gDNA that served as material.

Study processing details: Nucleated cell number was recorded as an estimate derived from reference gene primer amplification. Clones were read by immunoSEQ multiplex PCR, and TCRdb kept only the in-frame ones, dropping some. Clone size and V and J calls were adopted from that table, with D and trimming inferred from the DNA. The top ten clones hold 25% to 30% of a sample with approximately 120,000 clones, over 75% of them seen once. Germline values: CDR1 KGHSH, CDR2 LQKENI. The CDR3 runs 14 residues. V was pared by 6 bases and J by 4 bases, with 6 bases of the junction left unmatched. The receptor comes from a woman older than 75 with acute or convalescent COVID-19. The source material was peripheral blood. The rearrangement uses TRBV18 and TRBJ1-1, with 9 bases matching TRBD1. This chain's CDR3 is CASSPGTGSTEAFF. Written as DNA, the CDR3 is TGTGCCAGCTCCCCCGGGACAGGGAGCACTGAAGCTTTCTTT. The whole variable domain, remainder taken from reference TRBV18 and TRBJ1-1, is NAGVMQNPRHLVRRRGQEARLRCSPMKGHSHVYWYRQLPEEGLKFMVYLQKENIIDESGMPKERFSAEFPKEGPSILRIQQVVRGDSAAYFCASSPGTGSTEAFFGQGTRLTVV.